This T cell receptor (beta chain) was sequenced for a study of blood T cell repertoires in COVID-19. Background on the study: Two negative PCRs, clearance, or symptom resolution characterized the recovered Cohort 3 donors. Researchers got acute and convalescent COVID-19 samples from the United States, Italy and Spain. T cells, B-cell-depleted T cells, or PBMCs provided the cDNA or gDNA that served as material.

The CDR3 extends over 15 amino acids. The trim removed 0 bases at V and 2 bases at J, leaving 2 bases unmatched. Germline lookup yields CDR1 SGHVS and CDR2 FNYEAQ. Methods used by the authors: Estimates of nucleated cell counts were drawn from the amplification of reference gene primers. This table comes from immunoSEQ multiplex PCR, and its TCRdb copy is limited to in-frame clones, with some not included. For V, J and clone size, that table is used; D and trimming come from the DNA. The table shows about 140,000 clones, with about 80% occurring only once. Sequencing input: PBMCs or T cells enriched from blood (not recorded which). The chain couples TRBV7-6 to TRBJ2-7; the match to TRBD2 covers 9 bases. This receptor was obtained from a man aged 45 to 65 in a cohort exposed to, infected with or recovered from COVID-19 (not recorded which). CDR3: CASSLAGGRAYEQYF. The CDR3 region has the DNA TGTGCCAGCAGCTTAGCTGGCGGGAGGGCCTACGAGCAGTACTTC.